These 8 T cell receptor beta chains originate from one sample sequenced in a study of radiotherapy plus CTLA-4 blockade in lung cancer. Method: immunoSEQ multiplex PCR; TCRdb's copy keeps in-frame clones and lacks some. The table lists around 44,000 clones, 80% to 90% of them singletons, with 15% to 20% in the top ten. Specimen: peripheral blood, collected from a patient treated with radiotherapy plus ipilimumab. The receptors shown here come from a human donor with non-small cell lung cancer that progressed on radiotherapy plus ipilimumab. Some clones in this sample may be carry-over from other donors' samples.

The CDR3 DNA sequence: TGTGCCAGCAGTTACGACAGGGGAGAAAAACTGTTTTTT. Its protein is CASSYDRGEKLFF. V is TRBV6-5 and J is TRBJ1-4, with 8 bases lining up with TRBD1. CDR3 length equals 13 residues. Germline values: CDR1 MNHEY, CDR2 SVGAGI. V lost 2 bases to trimming and J lost 8 bases; unmatched junction nucleotides: 1.

Turning to this clone: One end of the junction fails to match germline, which may point to a read error. The V call is TRBV2, the J call TRBJ2-7, with TRBD1 identical over 8 bases. From germline, CDR1 is SNHLY and CDR2 FYNNEI. There are 12 residues in the CDR3. CDR3 amino acids: CASSEGTGRFVF. The DNA of the CDR3 is TGTGCCAGCAGTGAAGGGACAGGGAGATTTGTTTTC.

This chain connects TRBV7-8 to TRBJ2-3; 11 bases match TRBD2. Germline-derived CDR1 and CDR2 are SGHVS and FQNEAQ. This CDR3 is 15 amino acids long. V shed 1 base, J shed 4 bases, and the junction held 1 base outside the gene matches. CDR3 sequence: CASSLELAGADTQYF. The CDR3 DNA sequence: TGTGCCAGCAGCTTAGAACTAGCGGGGGCAGATACGCAGTATTTT.

The chain recombines TRBV9 with TRBJ1-1; tentative D call: TRBD1 (5 bases). Germline loops: CDR1 SGDLS, CDR2 YYNGEE. Trimming took off 4 bases at V and 3 bases at J, with 13 bases between the two ends. The length of the CDR3 is 14 residues. CDR3 DNA sequence: TGTGCCAGCAGCCCCCCTGGGGGGGACACTGAAGCTTTCTTT. This translates into CASSPPGGDTEAFF.

This CDR3 reads CASSDYSGGRTDTQYF. Written as DNA, the CDR3 is TGCGCCAGCAGTGACTATAGCGGGGGACGCACAGATACGCAGTATTTT. The rearrangement links TRBV10-2 to TRBJ2-3, with 9 nucleotides matching TRBD2. The CDR3 loop spans 16 amino acids. Trimming cost V 3 bases and J 1 base; bases outside gene matches: 5. CDR1 and CDR2 from the germline V gene are WSHSY and SAAADI.

This clone was detected only once. The CDR3 DNA follows: TGTGCCAGCAGCTTAGGTTCCCTAAACCAAGAGACCCAGTACTTC. It yields the protein CASSLGSLNQETQYF. The chain recombines TRBV11-3 with TRBJ2-5; no clear D gene. V was shortened by 1 base and J by 0 bases, with 9 bases between the two germline ends. Germline assignment: CDR1 SGHNT and CDR2 YENEEA. This CDR3 has 15 residues. Combining the CDR3 with reference TRBV11-3 and TRBJ2-5 gives the whole variable domain EAGVVQSPRYKIIEKKQPVAFWCNPISGHNTLYWYLQNLGQGPELLIRYENEEAVDDSQLPKDRFSAERLKGVDSTLKIQPAELGDSAVYLCASSLGSLNQETQYFGPGTRLLVL.

The V call is TRBV9, the J call TRBJ1-2; the D is unclear. The CDR3 is 16 amino acids. Between the trimmed V and J ends, which lost 0 bases and 1 base, there was a span of 13 bases. Germline assignment: CDR1 SGDLS and CDR2 YYNGEE. The CDR3 DNA is TGTGCCAGCAGCGTAGCTACAAGAGGCGGTAACTATGGCTACACCTTC. Encoded protein: CASSVATRGGNYGYTF.

V and J are TRBV15 and TRBJ1-2; a weak D match, TRBD1 (6 bases). Germline CDR1 LNHNV, CDR2 YYDKDF (reference sequence). The CDR3 loop spans 14 amino acids. V lost 3 bases, J lost 6 bases, and 14 bases lay in between. CDR3 sequence: CATSRGAPGDGYTF. The CDR3, as DNA: TGTGCCACCAGCAGGGGGGCGCCAGGGGATGGCTACACCTTC. Complete variable domain (other parts from reference TRBV15 and TRBJ1-2): DAMVIQNPRYQVTQFGKPVTLSCSQTLNHNVMYWYQQKSSQAPKLLFHYYDKDFNNEADTPDNFQSRRPNTSFCFLDIRSPGLGDTAMYLCATSRGAPGDGYTFGSGTRLTVV.